Below, 10 T cell receptor beta chains from the same sample are listed, as sequenced in a study of blood T cell repertoires in COVID-19. Libraries were prepared by immunoSEQ multiplex PCR; TCRdb keeps only in-frame clonotypes and omits some of them. The sample lists around 260,000 clones, approximately 85% occurring once. The sample was peripheral blood. All receptors come from a human donor with COVID-19, enrolled during active disease. The donor label of this sample is uncertain.

The rearrangement joins TRBV4-3 to TRBJ2-3; TRBD2 aligns across 12 bases. This CDR3 contains 16 residues. Trimming took 4 bases from V and 6 from J; bases not matched to a gene: 8. Germline CDR1 reads LGHNA; CDR2 reads YSLEER. CDR3 residues: CASSLLTSGRLDTQYF. The CDR3 DNA follows: TGCGCCAGCAGCCTCTTGACTAGCGGGAGATTGGATACGCAGTATTTT.

The chain employs TRBV6-1 and TRBJ2-7; 7 bases align to TRBD1. Germline values: CDR1 MNHNS, CDR2 SASEGT. The ends lost 2 bases at V and 6 bases at J; junction bases unmatched: 7. This CDR3 comprises 14 residues. CDR3 in amino acids: CASSETRTGTEQYF. The CDR3 bases are TGTGCCAGCAGTGAAACACGGACAGGCACCGAGCAGTACTTC.

V gene TRBV6-2 or TRBV6-3 combines with J gene TRBJ1-5; no reliable D call. CDR3 size: 15 residues. Between the trimmed V and J ends, which lost 1 base and 0 bases, there was a span of 7 bases. Germline V CDR1 and CDR2: MNHEY, SVGEGT. The CDR3 nucleotides read TGTGCCAGCAGTTACTTATCTTCTAGCAATCAGCCCCAGCATTTT. This codes for CASSYLSSSNQPQHF.

The chain's CDR3 is CASSEFGSAFGYTF. CDR3 DNA sequence: TGTGCCAGCAGTGAGTTCGGTTCTGCTTTTGGCTACACCTTC. The chain is built from TRBV2 and TRBJ1-2; D not resolved. This CDR3 is built from 14 residues. CDR1 SNHLY and CDR2 FYNNEI come from the germline V gene. V dropped 3 bases and J dropped 7 bases, with 15 bases sitting between them.

The chain recombines TRBV28 with TRBJ1-1; D uncertain. Trimming took off 7 bases at V and 7 bases at J, with 19 bases between the two ends. CDR3 size: 14 residues. From germline, CDR1 is MDHEN and CDR2 SYDVKM. CDR3 coding DNA: TGTGCCAGCACCTACGGCGGGGAGCTAGGTGAAGCTTTCTTT. It yields the protein CASTYGGELGEAFF.

V usage is TRBV7-6 and J usage is TRBJ1-2; TRBD1 agrees at 12 bases. Germline V gene sequence: CDR1 SGHVS, CDR2 FNYEAQ. J gave up 6 bases and V 0 bases, and 5 bases lay outside the gene matches. The CDR3 consists of 16 residues. CDR3 sequence reads: CASSLAGGQGADGYTF. DNA for the CDR3: TGTGCCAGCAGCTTAGCGGGGGGACAGGGGGCGGATGGCTACACCTTC.

The chain has TRBV6-2 or TRBV6-3 and TRBJ2-1; unclear D gene. The CDR3 is 12 amino acids. In germline, CDR1 is MNHEY, CDR2 SVGEGT. V lost 4 bases and J 5 bases, leaving 6 bases between the germline ends. The CDR3 region is CASSSTHNEQFF. CDR3 sequence (DNA): TGTGCCAGCAGTTCCACTCACAATGAGCAGTTCTTC.

This chain links TRBV6-6 with TRBJ1-1; 9 positions match TRBD1. V lost 2 bases, J lost 6 bases, and 4 bases stayed unmatched. This CDR3 spans 14 amino acids. Looked up from germline, CDR1 is MNHNY and CDR2 is SVGAGI (reference sequence). CDR3 DNA sequence: TGTGCCAGCAGTTACCAGGACAGGGGTTCTGAAGCTTTCTTT. This encodes CASSYQDRGSEAFF.

The CDR3 protein is CASRGLAETTGELFF. The CDR3 DNA reads as TGTGCCAGCAGAGGACTAGCGGAAACCACCGGGGAGCTGTTTTTT. The chain joins TRBV6-5 to TRBJ2-2; 10 bases agree with TRBD2. Germline loops: CDR1 MNHEY, CDR2 SVGAGI. Trimming cost V 6 bases and J 4 bases; bases outside gene matches: 5. The CDR3 has 15 amino acids.

The V call is TRBV5-4, the J call TRBJ2-1; D call uncertain. Germline V gene lookup returns CDR1 SGHNT and CDR2 YYREEE (reference sequence). The CDR3 runs to 13 residues. V lost 6 bases and J lost 2, with 9 bases in between. As DNA, the CDR3 is TGTGCCAGCACCGTTGACACCTACAATGAGCAGTTCTTC. This translates into CASTVDTYNEQFF.